The 24 T cell receptor beta chains below come from one sample, sequenced in a study of T-cell reconstitution after alpha-beta-depleted transplantation in children. Construction of the TCRbeta library involved unique molecular identifiers. From the PCR reads, TCRdb called clonotypes with MiXCR, one entry per CDR3 protein. The data contain 300,000 or so distinct CDR3 sequences, more than 20% of them seen just once; the ten biggest clones take up 11%. The sequencing here drew on PBMCs, mostly from graft donor cells, taken 180 days after TCRalphabeta/CD19-depleted stem cell transplant. The receptors were sampled from a male patient aged 5 to 17 who had a stem cell transplant for acute lymphoblastic leukemia, so the T cells may come from the graft donor.

This clonotype was detected once. The chain uses TRBV19 and TRBJ1-1, with D perhaps TRBD1 (6 bases). There are 14 residues in the CDR3. Trimming removed 6 bases from V and 6 bases from J, with 17 bases in between. Germline lookup yields CDR1 LNHDA and CDR2 SQIVND (reference sequence). The DNA of the CDR3 is TGTGCCAGTAGCGCCGGGACATGGGGCGCTGAAGCTTTCTTT. This gives the protein CASSAGTWGAEAFF. Filled out from reference TRBV19 and TRBJ1-1, the complete variable domain reads DGGITQSPKYLFRKEGQNVTLSCEQNLNHDAMYWYRQDPGQGLRLIYYSQIVNDFQKGDIAEGYSVSREKKESFPLTVTSAQKNPTAFYLCASSAGTWGAEAFFGQGTRLTVV.

This chain joins TRBV7-9 and TRBJ2-7; D may be TRBD2 (6 bases). The germline V gene has CDR1 SEHNR and CDR2 FQNEAQ (reference sequence). Deletions cut 5 bases from V and 3 bases from J, with 23 bases between. The CDR3 has 17 residues. CDR3 coding DNA: TGTGCCAGCAGCCCTAGGCGGATCGGGGGTGAGGGCTACGAGCAGTACTTC. Translated, it gives CASSPRRIGGEGYEQYF.

V and J are TRBV20-1 and TRBJ2-2, with no clear D. Germline loops: CDR1 DFQATT, CDR2 SNEGSKA (reference sequence). This CDR3 has 14 residues. V lost 2 bases, J lost 1 base, and 8 bases lay in between. This CDR3 reads CSARPQRNTGELFF. The CDR3 region has the DNA TGCAGTGCTAGACCACAGCGGAACACCGGGGAGCTGTTTTTT.

This clonotype was observed once. J is TRBJ2-1 and V is TRBV20-1; D is possibly TRBD2 (6 bases). The length of the CDR3 is 15 residues. V was shortened by 0 bases and J by 4 bases, with 13 bases between the two germline ends. The germline gives CDR1 DFQATT, CDR2 SNEGSKA (reference sequence). The DNA for the CDR3 is TGCAGTGCTAGAGAACTAGCTGGGGTATACAATGAGCAGTTCTTC. This sequence encodes CSARELAGVYNEQFF.

This clonotype has ten or more counts. The chain joins TRBV2 to TRBJ1-1; D unclear. V lost 0 bases and J lost 0, with 5 bases in between. Germline V gives CDR1 SNHLY, CDR2 FYNNEI. The CDR3 totals 14 residues. In nucleotides, the CDR3 is TGTGCCAGCAGTGAAGCGCTGTTGAACACTGAAGCTTTCTTT. Protein product: CASSEALLNTEAFF.

V gene TRBV5-1 combines with J gene TRBJ2-7; D may be TRBD2 (5 bases). Trimming shortened V by 5 bases and J by 2 bases, and 11 bases separated the two germline ends. Germline V gene data show CDR1 as SGHRS and CDR2 as YFSETQ. There are 13 residues in the CDR3. Written as DNA, the CDR3 is TGCGCCAGCAGAAGAGGGTCGGCCTACGAGCAGTACTTC. Encoded protein: CASRRGSAYEQYF.

This clonotype came up a few times. The chain has TRBV4-1 and TRBJ2-7; D is possibly TRBD2 (5 bases). V lost 0 bases and J lost 7, with 13 bases in between. The length of the CDR3 is 14 residues. Germline lookup yields CDR1 MGHRA and CDR2 YSYEKL. The CDR3 loop reads CASSQDRGRSEQYF. CDR3 bases: TGCGCCAGCAGCCAAGATCGGGGTAGGTCGGAGCAGTACTTC.

This chain connects TRBV5-1 to TRBJ2-7, with 7 bases matching TRBD2. Germline CDR1 reads SGHRS; CDR2 reads YFSETQ. The CDR3 runs 15 residues. Trimming cost V 0 bases and J 5 bases; bases outside gene matches: 8. The DNA of the CDR3 is TGCGCCAGCAGCTTGGGGGCTCTAGCGGCCCACGAGCAGTACTTC. Translating gives CASSLGALAAHEQYF. Looking up the rest from reference TRBV5-1 and TRBJ2-7 gives the full variable domain: KAGVTQTPRYLIKTRGQQVTLSCSPISGHRSVSWYQQTPGQGLQFLFEYFSETQRNKGNFPGRFSGRQFSNSRSEMNVSTLELGDSALYLCASSLGALAAHEQYFGPGTRLTVT.

The rearrangement uses TRBV5-1 and TRBJ1-2; 8 bases match TRBD1. Per the germline V gene, CDR1 is SGHRS and CDR2 is YFSETQ. The CDR3 is made up of 14 amino acids. Trimming took 0 bases from V and 5 from J; bases not matched to a gene: 3. In nucleotides, the CDR3 is TGCGCCAGCAGCTTGGGACAGGGGATGTATGGCTACACCTTC. The encoded protein is CASSLGQGMYGYTF. The full variable domain, in which reference TRBV5-1 and TRBJ1-2 provide the parts outside the CDR3, is KAGVTQTPRYLIKTRGQQVTLSCSPISGHRSVSWYQQTPGQGLQFLFEYFSETQRNKGNFPGRFSGRQFSNSRSEMNVSTLELGDSALYLCASSLGQGMYGYTFGSGTRLTVV.

The chain joins TRBV4-1 to TRBJ1-2; perhaps TRBD1 as D (6 bases). V shed 0 bases and J shed 4 bases, with 9 bases lying between them. The V gene's germline CDR1 is MGHRA and CDR2 YSYEKL. CDR3 length equals 14 residues. CDR3 amino acids: CASSQDSRGYGYTF. CDR3 in DNA: TGCGCCAGCAGCCAAGATTCCAGGGGCTATGGCTACACCTTC.

This clonotype was observed a few times. This chain uses TRBV7-2 with TRBJ2-7, with 10 bases fitting TRBD2. Germline V gives CDR1 SGHTA, CDR2 FQGNSA. This CDR3 has 19 residues. Trimming cost V 2 bases and J 2 bases; bases outside gene matches: 15. The CDR3 here is CASSLMRLAGIQTAYEQYF. The CDR3 DNA sequence: TGTGCCAGCAGCTTAATGAGACTAGCGGGTATCCAAACCGCCTACGAGCAGTACTTC.

This clonotype was counted only a few times. This chain connects TRBV6-1 to TRBJ1-4; TRBD1 matches 8 bases. V lost 6 bases and J lost 8; bases outside the gene matches: 8. The germline gives CDR1 MNHNS, CDR2 SASEGT. This CDR3 region has 14 residues. The CDR3 DNA is TGTGCCAGCAGGGGGGGGACAGGAGGAGAAAAACTGTTTTTT. Protein sequence: CASRGGTGGEKLFF.

This chain links TRBV21-1 with TRBJ2-7; TRBD2 reflects the table's D call only, with no check against the DNA. TRBV21-1 is a documented pseudogene. This CDR3 comprises 13 residues. CDR3 coding DNA: TGTGCCAGCCGTAGCGGGCGGGATGGCGAGCAGTACTTC. Translated, it gives CASRSGRDGEQYF.

This clonotype was seen a single time. V gene TRBV15 combines with J gene TRBJ2-2; D gene uncertain. Germline assignment: CDR1 LNHNV and CDR2 YYDKDF (reference sequence). The CDR3 totals 19 residues. The V end was cut by 3 bases, the J end by 0 bases, with 20 bases between. In DNA, the CDR3 is TGTGCCACCAGCAGGCCCCCGGCAATAATCTATTCGAACACCGGGGAGCTGTTTTTT. Protein sequence: CATSRPPAIIYSNTGELFF.

The J gene is TRBJ1-1, the V gene TRBV7-9; 7 bases agree with TRBD1. The CDR3 sequence is 14 residues long. J gave up 3 bases and V 7 bases, and 8 bases lay outside the gene matches. Germline lookup yields CDR1 SEHNR and CDR2 FQNEAQ (reference sequence). The CDR3 is CASTFNRGYTEAFF. CDR3 DNA: TGTGCCAGCACCTTTAACAGGGGTTACACTGAAGCTTTCTTT. Drawing the rest from reference TRBV7-9 and TRBJ1-1, the complete variable domain is DTGVSQNPRHKITKRGQNVTFRCDPISEHNRLYWYRQTLGQGPEFLTYFQNEAQLEKSRLLSDRFSAERPKGSFSTLEIQRTEQGDSAMYLCASTFNRGYTEAFFGQGTRLTVV.

V and J are TRBV12-3 or TRBV12-4 and TRBJ1-5; tentative D call: TRBD1 (5 bases). CDR3 length: 15 residues. V was cut by 3 bases and J by 3 bases, with 12 bases left in between. The CDR3, as DNA: TGTGCCAGCAGTTTTGGGGCAGGGAACAATCAGCCCCAGCATTTT. It codes for CASSFGAGNNQPQHF.

This clonotype was observed a handful of times. The chain links TRBV12-5 to TRBJ2-3; TRBD1 is a possible D gene (6 bases). Trimming removed 2 bases from V and 6 bases from J, with 21 bases in between. This CDR3 has 17 residues. Germline CDR1 LGHNT, CDR2 FRNRAP. CDR3 residues: CASGLSRGVRGSDTQYF. CDR3 in DNA: TGTGCTAGTGGTTTGTCACGAGGCGTCAGGGGATCTGATACGCAGTATTTT. Complete variable domain (other parts from reference TRBV12-5 and TRBJ2-3): DARVTQTPRHKVTEMGQEVTMRCQPILGHNTVFWYRQTMMQGLELLAYFRNRAPLDDSGMPKDRFSAEMPDATLATLKIQPSEPRDSAVYFCASGLSRGVRGSDTQYFGPGTRLTVL.

The sample holds a few counts of this clonotype. The CDR3 here is CSAREGLGGYSGANVLTF. For the CDR3, the DNA is TGCAGTGCTAGAGAAGGTTTGGGGGGTTACTCTGGGGCCAACGTCCTGACTTTC. This rearrangement joins TRBV20-1 to TRBJ2-6, with D possibly being TRBD2 (6 bases). CDR3 length: 18 residues. The V gene's germline CDR1 is DFQATT and CDR2 SNEGSKA (reference sequence). V was cut by 0 bases and J by 0 bases, with 15 bases left in between.

The V gene is TRBV3-1, the J gene TRBJ2-3; 10 bases match TRBD2. V lost 6 bases, J lost 1 base, and 10 bases stayed unmatched. The V gene's germline CDR1 is LGHDT and CDR2 YNNKEL (reference sequence). CDR3 size: 17 residues. The DNA for the CDR3 is TGTGCCAGCAGGCCCGGGACTAGCGCGATCCGCACAGATACGCAGTATTTT. Translated, it gives CASRPGTSAIRTDTQYF.

This rearrangement joins TRBV5-1 to TRBJ2-1; tentatively, D is TRBD1 (6 bases). V was cut by 7 bases and J by 4 bases, with 12 bases left in between. Germline loops: CDR1 SGHRS, CDR2 YFSETQ. The CDR3 is 13 residues long. CDR3 DNA sequence: TGCGCCAGCCTGGGACAAGGGTACAATGAGCAGTTCTTC. Protein sequence: CASLGQGYNEQFF.

This chain uses TRBV3-1 with TRBJ2-7; D not resolved. The CDR3 runs to 15 residues. The V and J ends lost 4 bases and 3 bases respectively, with 16 bases between them. Germline values: CDR1 LGHDT, CDR2 YNNKEL (reference sequence). The CDR3 DNA reads as TGTGCCAGCAGCCGCGACCCCACCTCCCTCTACGAGCAGTACTTC. This codes for CASSRDPTSLYEQYF.

The chain joins TRBV29-1 to TRBJ2-1; D is perhaps TRBD2 (5 bases). Germline lookup yields CDR1 SQVTM and CDR2 ANQGSEA. V was clipped by 1 base and J by 4 bases, with 14 bases between them. The CDR3 is 15 residues long. The CDR3 loop is CSVEVRRALYNEQFF. CDR3 DNA: TGCAGCGTTGAAGTTCGGCGGGCTTTATACAATGAGCAGTTCTTC.

The chain links TRBV15 to TRBJ2-1; D may be TRBD2 (6 bases). Germline CDR1 reads LNHNV; CDR2 reads YYDKDF (reference sequence). The CDR3 length is 13 residues. V was trimmed by 3 bases and J by 8 bases, leaving 11 bases between them. CDR3 DNA: TGTGCCACCAGCAGGGCACTAGCTCATGAGCAGTTCTTC. Its protein product is CATSRALAHEQFF.

This rearrangement joins TRBV7-9 to TRBJ2-7; weak D call: TRBD2 (5 bases). Germline-derived CDR1 and CDR2 are SEHNR and FQNEAQ (reference sequence). The CDR3 has 16 residues. Trimming removed 0 bases from V and 0 bases from J, with 12 bases in between. The CDR3 DNA sequence: TGTGCCAGCAGCTTAGCGTGGGGAGAGTTCTCCTACGAGCAGTACTTC. Protein: CASSLAWGEFSYEQYF.